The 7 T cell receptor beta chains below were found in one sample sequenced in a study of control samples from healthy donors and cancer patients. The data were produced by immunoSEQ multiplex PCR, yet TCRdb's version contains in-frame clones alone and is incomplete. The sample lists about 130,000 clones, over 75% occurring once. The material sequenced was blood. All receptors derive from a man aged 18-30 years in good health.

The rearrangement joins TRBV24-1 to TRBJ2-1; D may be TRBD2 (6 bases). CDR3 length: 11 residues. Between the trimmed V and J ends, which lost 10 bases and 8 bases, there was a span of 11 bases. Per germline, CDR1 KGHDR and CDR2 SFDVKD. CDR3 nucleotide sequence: TGTGCCACGTCGACTAGGGATGAGCAGTTCTTC. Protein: CATSTRDEQFF.

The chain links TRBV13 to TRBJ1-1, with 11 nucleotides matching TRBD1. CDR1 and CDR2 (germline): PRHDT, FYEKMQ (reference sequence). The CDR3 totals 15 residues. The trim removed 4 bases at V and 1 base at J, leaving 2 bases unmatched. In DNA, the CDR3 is TGTGCCAGCAGCTATGGACAGGGGGCGAACACTGAAGCTTTCTTT. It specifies CASSYGQGANTEAFF. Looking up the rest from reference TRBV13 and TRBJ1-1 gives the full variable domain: AAGVIQSPRHLIKEKRETATLKCYPIPRHDTVYWYQQGPGQDPQFLISFYEKMQSDKGSIPDRFSAQQFSDYHSELNMSSLELGDSALYFCASSYGQGANTEAFFGQGTRLTVV.

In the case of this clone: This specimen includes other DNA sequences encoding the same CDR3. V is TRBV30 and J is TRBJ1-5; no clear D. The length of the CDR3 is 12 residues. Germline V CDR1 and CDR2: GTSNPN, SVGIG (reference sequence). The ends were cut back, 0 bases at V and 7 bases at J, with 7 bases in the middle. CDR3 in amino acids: CAWSVPGQPQHF. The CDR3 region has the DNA TGTGCCTGGAGTGTACCAGGACAGCCCCAGCATTTT. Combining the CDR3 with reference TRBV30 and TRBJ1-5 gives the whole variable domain SQTIHQWPATLVQPVGSPLSLECTVEGTSNPNLYWYRQAAGRGLQLLFYSVGIGQISSEVPQNLSASRPQDRQFILSSKKLLLSDSGFYLCAWSVPGQPQHFGDGTRLSIL.

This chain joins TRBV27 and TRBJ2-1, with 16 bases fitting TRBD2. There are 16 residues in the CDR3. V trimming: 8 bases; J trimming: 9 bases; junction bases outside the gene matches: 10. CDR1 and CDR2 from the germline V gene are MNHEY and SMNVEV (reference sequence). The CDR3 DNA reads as TGTGCCAGCTTCCGGGGACTAGCGGGAGGGTATAGTGAGCAGTTCTTC. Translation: CASFRGLAGGYSEQFF.

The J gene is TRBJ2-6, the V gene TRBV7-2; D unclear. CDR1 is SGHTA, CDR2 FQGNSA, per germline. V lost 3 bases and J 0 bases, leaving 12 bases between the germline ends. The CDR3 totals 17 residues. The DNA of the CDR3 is TGTGCCAGCAGCTTTGCCTTCCGGATCTCTGGGGCCAACGTCCTGACTTTC. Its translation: CASSFAFRISGANVLTF.

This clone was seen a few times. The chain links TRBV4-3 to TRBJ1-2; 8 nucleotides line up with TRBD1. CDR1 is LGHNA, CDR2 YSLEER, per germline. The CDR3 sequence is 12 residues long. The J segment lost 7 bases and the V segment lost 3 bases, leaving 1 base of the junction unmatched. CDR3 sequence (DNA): TGCGCCAGCAGCCACGACAGGGGTGGCTACACCTTC. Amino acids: CASSHDRGGYTF.

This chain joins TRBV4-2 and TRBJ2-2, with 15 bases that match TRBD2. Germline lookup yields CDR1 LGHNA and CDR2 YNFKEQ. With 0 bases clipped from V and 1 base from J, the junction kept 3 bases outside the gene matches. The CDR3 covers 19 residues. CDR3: CASSQEGLAGGGNTGELFF. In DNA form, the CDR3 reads TGTGCCAGCAGCCAAGAGGGACTAGCGGGGGGCGGGAACACCGGGGAGCTGTTTTTT.